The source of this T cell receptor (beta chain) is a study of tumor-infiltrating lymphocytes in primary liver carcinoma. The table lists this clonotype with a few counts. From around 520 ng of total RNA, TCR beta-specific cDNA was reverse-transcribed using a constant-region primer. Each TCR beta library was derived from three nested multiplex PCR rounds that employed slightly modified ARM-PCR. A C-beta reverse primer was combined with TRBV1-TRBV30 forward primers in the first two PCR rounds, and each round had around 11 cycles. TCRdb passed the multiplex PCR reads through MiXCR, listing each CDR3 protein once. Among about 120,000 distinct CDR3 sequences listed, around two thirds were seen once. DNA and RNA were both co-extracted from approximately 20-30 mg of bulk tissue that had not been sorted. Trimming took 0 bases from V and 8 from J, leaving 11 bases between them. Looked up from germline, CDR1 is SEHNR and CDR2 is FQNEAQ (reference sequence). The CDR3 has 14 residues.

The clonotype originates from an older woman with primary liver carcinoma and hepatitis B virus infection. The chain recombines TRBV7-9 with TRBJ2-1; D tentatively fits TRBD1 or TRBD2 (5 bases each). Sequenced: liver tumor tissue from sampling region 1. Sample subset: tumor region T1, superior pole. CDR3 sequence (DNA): TGTGCCAGCAGCTTAGCCGGGGCTTGGGATGAGCAGTTCTTC. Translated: CASSLAGAWDEQFF.